The 27 T cell receptor beta chains below were found in one sample sequenced in a study of lymphopenia after photon versus proton radiotherapy. Clones were sequenced by immunoSEQ multiplex PCR, and TCRdb holds only the in-frame ones, with some missing. The sample includes about 40,000 clones, about 86% seen only once; the top ten take approximately 10%. The sequencing here drew on peripheral blood, taken from a patient treated with proton-based radiotherapy. Every receptor here comes from an older woman with pancreatic cancer. Some clones in this sample may be carry-over from other donors' samples.

The chain combines TRBV19 with TRBJ1-4, with D hard to call. The germline gives CDR1 LNHDA, CDR2 SQIVND (reference sequence). This CDR3 spans 14 amino acids. Trimming took off 3 bases at V and 4 bases at J, with 9 bases between the two ends. CDR3 in DNA: TGTGCCAGTAGTATCTGGAGAAATAATGAAAAACTGTTTTTT. This codes for CASSIWRNNEKLFF.

This chain connects TRBV10-1 to TRBJ2-1; TRBD1 agrees at 11 bases. CDR3 size: 15 residues. Germline V gene sequence: CDR1 WNHNN, CDR2 SYGVQD (reference sequence). Trimming cost V 3 bases and J 7 bases; bases outside gene matches: 5. CDR3 region: CASSDWTGGPNEQFF. The CDR3, as DNA: TGCGCCAGCAGTGACTGGACAGGGGGCCCTAATGAGCAGTTCTTC.

This clone was seen a few times. This chain connects TRBV30 to TRBJ2-2; 9 nucleotides align to TRBD2. The CDR3 totals 20 residues. The J segment lost 4 bases and the V segment lost 2 bases, leaving 20 bases of the junction unmatched. Germline V gene data show CDR1 as GTSNPN and CDR2 as SVGIG (reference sequence). CDR3 in DNA: TGTGCCTGGAGTTTCTGGTTTCTTAGCGGGAGCCGCAAGGGCACCGGGGAGCTGTTTTTT. Translating it yields CAWSFWFLSGSRKGTGELFF. The whole variable domain, remainder taken from reference TRBV30 and TRBJ2-2, is SQTIHQWPATLVQPVGSPLSLECTVEGTSNPNLYWYRQAAGRGLQLLFYSVGIGQISSEVPQNLSASRPQDRQFILSSKKLLLSDSGFYLCAWSFWFLSGSRKGTGELFFGEGSRLTVL.

The J gene is TRBJ2-5, the V gene TRBV5-4; no definite D call. This CDR3 has 14 amino acids. The V gene's germline CDR1 is SGHNT and CDR2 YYREEE (reference sequence). V lost 1 base and J lost 1, with 8 bases in between. The CDR3 reads CASSLSAVQETQYF. The DNA of the CDR3 is TGTGCCAGCAGCTTGTCGGCGGTCCAAGAGACCCAGTACTTC.

The rearrangement joins TRBV11-2 to TRBJ1-1; 7 bases fit TRBD1. CDR1 is SGHAT and CDR2 is FQNNGV in the germline V gene. Losses at the gene ends were 3 bases for V and 3 bases for J; bases not matched to a gene: 7. The CDR3 has 15 amino acids. In nucleotides, the CDR3 is TGTGCCAGCAGCTTCAGACAGGGTTTCGACACTGAAGCTTTCTTT. Translating gives CASSFRQGFDTEAFF.

The chain couples TRBV4-1 to TRBJ1-5; 7 nucleotides align to TRBD1. V was clipped by 0 bases and J by 6 bases; unmatched bases: 14. The CDR3 has 18 residues. Per the germline V gene, CDR1 is MGHRA and CDR2 is YSYEKL. As DNA, the CDR3 is TGCGCCAGCAGCCAAGAAGAAGGGGGTATGACAGGGAGTCAGCCCCAGCATTTT. It specifies CASSQEEGGMTGSQPQHF.

In its sample, this clone was seen a few times. V gene TRBV5-4 combines with J gene TRBJ1-2; 7 positions agree with TRBD1. The length of the CDR3 is 18 residues. Germline CDR1 is SGHNT and CDR2 is YYREEE (reference sequence). The V and J ends lost 0 bases and 4 bases, in that order; junction bases with no gene match: 15. The CDR3 DNA reads TGTGCCAGCAGCTTGGACCTCCCGAGCCAGGGGGGATTCTATGGCTACACCTTC. Amino acid sequence: CASSLDLPSQGGFYGYTF.

This sequence joins TRBV7-2 and TRBJ1-5, with TRBD1 matching 9 bases. Germline V gives CDR1 SGHTA, CDR2 FQGNSA. J gave up 10 bases and V 0 bases, and 7 bases lay outside the gene matches. This CDR3 has 15 amino acids. CDR3 amino acids: CASSLALGQGGPQHF. For the CDR3, the DNA is TGTGCCAGCAGCTTAGCGTTGGGACAGGGAGGCCCCCAGCATTTT.

V usage is TRBV5-4 and J usage is TRBJ2-5, with a possible D match to TRBD1 (6 bases). Germline CDR1 is SGHNT and CDR2 is YYREEE (reference sequence). V lost 0 bases and J lost 5, with 8 bases in between. CDR3 length: 13 amino acids. Written as DNA, the CDR3 is TGTGCCAGCAGCTTGGACAGGGCTGAGACCCAGTACTTC. Translating it yields CASSLDRAETQYF. The whole variable domain, remainder taken from reference TRBV5-4 and TRBJ2-5, is ETGVTQSPTHLIKTRGQQVTLRCSSQSGHNTVSWYQQALGQGPQFIFQYYREEENGRGNFPPRFSGLQFPNYSSELNVNALELDDSALYLCASSLDRAETQYFGPGTRLLVL.

This chain uses TRBV6-6 with TRBJ1-5; 9 nucleotides match TRBD1. This CDR3 is built from 16 residues. Losses at the gene ends were 6 bases for V and 0 bases for J; bases not matched to a gene: 6. Per the germline V gene, CDR1 is MNHNY and CDR2 is SVGAGI (reference sequence). The CDR3 spells CASSRGQGNSNQPQHF. The DNA for the CDR3 is TGTGCCAGCAGCCGCGGACAGGGGAATAGCAATCAGCCCCAGCATTTT.

This rearrangement joins TRBV11-1 to TRBJ2-5; D gene unclear. Trimming took off 0 bases at V and 4 bases at J, with 12 bases between the two ends. This CDR3 comprises 15 residues. In germline, CDR1 is SGHAT, CDR2 FQDESV (reference sequence). CDR3 sequence: CASSLAPRALETQYF. CDR3 DNA sequence: TGTGCCAGCAGCTTAGCCCCCCGGGCTCTAGAGACCCAGTACTTC.

This clone showed up just once. CDR3 sequence (DNA): TGTGCCAGTAGTATATCTCCCGGCGGGAGCGCTGGCGAGCAGTTCTTC. This gives the protein CASSISPGGSAGEQFF. The chain couples TRBV19 to TRBJ2-1; TRBD2 matches at 7 bases. Germline lookup yields CDR1 LNHDA and CDR2 SQIVND (reference sequence). CDR3 length: 16 amino acids. Germline trimming cut 2 bases from V and 10 bases from J; bases unmatched to any gene: 14.

CDR3 residues: CASSLDNRLNTEAFF. The CDR3 DNA reads TGTGCCAGCAGCTTGGATAACAGACTGAACACTGAAGCTTTCTTT. The chain links TRBV7-9 to TRBJ1-1; unclear D gene. Germline loops: CDR1 SEHNR, CDR2 FQNEAQ (reference sequence). Trimming took off 3 bases at V and 0 bases at J, with 11 bases between the two ends. This CDR3 region has 15 residues.

The chain couples TRBV18 to TRBJ2-6; D is ambiguous. Germline V gene data show CDR1 as KGHSH and CDR2 as LQKENI. The CDR3 is 15 residues long. V shed 3 bases and J shed 4 bases, with 10 bases lying between them. CDR3 residues: CASSPIEAGANVLTF. The CDR3 coding sequence is TGTGCCAGCTCACCGATAGAAGCAGGGGCCAACGTCCTGACTTTC.

The rearrangement links TRBV29-1 to TRBJ2-3; D is unresolved. V lost 3 bases and J lost 0, with 10 bases in between. Per the germline V gene, CDR1 is SQVTM and CDR2 is ANQGSEA. This CDR3 comprises 14 residues. The CDR3 DNA reads TGCAGCGTTGATGGAGATGGAAGCACAGATACGCAGTATTTT. Its translation: CSVDGDGSTDTQYF.

This rearrangement joins TRBV28 to TRBJ2-7, with D possibly matching TRBD2 (7 bases). CDR1 and CDR2 from the germline V gene are MDHEN and SYDVKM. The CDR3 is made up of 15 amino acids. Between the trimmed V and J ends, which lost 3 bases and 4 bases, there was a span of 16 bases. The chain's CDR3 is CASSLGGGVPYEQYF. CDR3 in DNA: TGTGCCAGCAGTTTGGGGGGGGGCGTCCCTTACGAGCAGTACTTC.

The rearrangement links TRBV18 to TRBJ2-7; 8 bases are shared with TRBD1. The CDR3 is 15 residues long. V lost 0 bases, J lost 4 bases, and 5 bases stayed unmatched. CDR1 and CDR2 (germline): KGHSH, LQKENI. Here the CDR3 DNA reads TGTGCCAGCTCACCACCGGGACAGGCTATTTACGAGCAGTACTTC. Amino acid sequence: CASSPPGQAIYEQYF.

The rearrangement uses TRBV5-1 and TRBJ2-2; TRBD1 agrees at 10 bases. The CDR3 spans 19 residues. Germline V lookup: CDR1 SGHRS, CDR2 YFSETQ. J lost 0 bases, V lost 2 bases, and 10 bases had no gene match. For the CDR3, the DNA is TGCGCCAGCAGCTTAAGTCCTCCGGGACAGGGGACGAACACCGGGGAGCTGTTTTTT. This gives the protein CASSLSPPGQGTNTGELFF.

The CDR3 DNA reads TGTGCCAGCAGTGACTCCGGACAGGCGGTGGTGAGCAATCAGCCCCAGCATTTT. Translated, it gives CASSDSGQAVVSNQPQHF. The chain links TRBV6-4 to TRBJ1-5, with 7 bases identical to TRBD1. This CDR3 has 18 amino acids. With 0 bases clipped from V and 1 base from J, the junction kept 9 bases outside the gene matches. Germline-derived CDR1 and CDR2 are MRHNA and SNTAGT.

This clone appeared once. This CDR3 is CASSLSTGGGTQYF. In DNA, the CDR3 is TGTGCCAGTAGTCTATCCACAGGGGGCGGGACGCAGTATTTT. V and J are TRBV19 and TRBJ2-3, with 9 bases lining up with TRBD1. Germline loops: CDR1 LNHDA, CDR2 SQIVND (reference sequence). The CDR3 contains 14 residues. Trimming took 5 bases from V and 9 from J; bases not matched to a gene: 9.

The chain combines TRBV5-1 with TRBJ2-5; D unresolved. Trimming took off 0 bases at V and 1 base at J, with 10 bases between the two ends. CDR3 length: 15 residues. Germline V lookup: CDR1 SGHRS, CDR2 YFSETQ. CDR3 amino acids: CASSLASWSQETQYF. The CDR3 DNA is TGCGCCAGCAGCTTGGCCTCTTGGAGCCAAGAGACCCAGTACTTC.

The gene calls are TRBV19 and TRBJ2-7; 11 bases line up with TRBD2. The CDR3 has 15 amino acids. The V gene end was trimmed by 5 bases and the J gene end by 3 bases; junction bases not matched to a gene: 6. The V gene's germline CDR1 is LNHDA and CDR2 SQIVND (reference sequence). The CDR3 region is CASSERLAGNYEQYF. DNA for the CDR3: TGTGCCAGTAGTGAGAGACTAGCGGGAAACTACGAGCAGTACTTC.

V is TRBV7-8 and J is TRBJ2-3, with D tentatively TRBD2 (5 bases). CDR1 and CDR2 (germline): SGHVS, FQNEAQ. This CDR3 region has 17 residues. The germline V and J ends were trimmed by 2 bases and 7 bases, with 22 bases remaining between them. The CDR3: CASSLNIRPGKGNTQYF. The CDR3 nucleotides read TGTGCCAGCAGCTTAAATATTCGACCGGGAAAAGGGAATACGCAGTATTTT.

J is TRBJ2-5 and V is TRBV5-5, with TRBD1 matching over 7 bases. J gave up 1 base and V 0 bases, and 3 bases lay outside the gene matches. CDR1 SGHKS and CDR2 YYEKEE come from the germline V gene (reference sequence). There are 15 residues in the CDR3. Here the CDR3 reads CASSLGQGPQETQYF. CDR3 nucleotides: TGTGCCAGCAGCTTGGGACAGGGCCCCCAAGAGACCCAGTACTTC.

The chain is built from TRBV28 and TRBJ2-7; 13 nucleotides line up with TRBD2. Germline V lookup: CDR1 MDHEN, CDR2 SYDVKM. V trimming: 4 bases; J trimming: 6 bases; junction bases outside the gene matches: 6. The CDR3 is made up of 15 amino acids. CDR3 in DNA: TGTGCCAGCAGTTCCCGGACTAGCGGGAGTTCCGAGCAGTACTTC. As protein: CASSSRTSGSSEQYF.

This sequence joins TRBV10-3 and TRBJ1-4; no reliable D call. Deletions cut 0 bases from V and 8 bases from J, with 4 bases between. CDR3 length equals 12 residues. CDR1 and CDR2 (germline): ENHRY, SYGVKD. The CDR3 spells CAISESSEKLFF. CDR3 coding DNA: TGTGCCATCAGTGAGTCGTCGGAAAAACTGTTTTTT.

The chain couples TRBV7-2 to TRBJ1-1; maybe TRBD1 (5 bases). Germline CDR1 is SGHTA and CDR2 is FQGNSA. Deletions cut 3 bases from V and 6 bases from J, with 11 bases between. The CDR3 totals 13 residues. The CDR3 sequence: CASSLLGDPEAFF. The CDR3 region has the DNA TGTGCCAGCAGCTTGTTGGGGGATCCTGAAGCTTTCTTT.